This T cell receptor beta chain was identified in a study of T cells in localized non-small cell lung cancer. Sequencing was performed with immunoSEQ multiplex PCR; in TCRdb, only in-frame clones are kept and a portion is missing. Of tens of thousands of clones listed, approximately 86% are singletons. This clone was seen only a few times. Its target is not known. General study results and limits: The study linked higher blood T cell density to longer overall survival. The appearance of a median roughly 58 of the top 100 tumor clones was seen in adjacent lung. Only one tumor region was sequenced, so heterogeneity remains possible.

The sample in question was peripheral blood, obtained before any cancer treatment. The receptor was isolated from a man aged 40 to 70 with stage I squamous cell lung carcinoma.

CDR3 region: CASRTNRGGGTEAFF. The CDR3 DNA reads TGTGCCAGCAGGACGAATCGGGGTGGAGGAACTGAAGCTTTCTTT. The rearrangement joins TRBV28 to TRBJ1-1; D is unresolved. V lost 6 bases and J lost 5, with 19 bases in between. Germline CDR1 is MDHEN and CDR2 is SYDVKM. This CDR3 comprises 15 residues.